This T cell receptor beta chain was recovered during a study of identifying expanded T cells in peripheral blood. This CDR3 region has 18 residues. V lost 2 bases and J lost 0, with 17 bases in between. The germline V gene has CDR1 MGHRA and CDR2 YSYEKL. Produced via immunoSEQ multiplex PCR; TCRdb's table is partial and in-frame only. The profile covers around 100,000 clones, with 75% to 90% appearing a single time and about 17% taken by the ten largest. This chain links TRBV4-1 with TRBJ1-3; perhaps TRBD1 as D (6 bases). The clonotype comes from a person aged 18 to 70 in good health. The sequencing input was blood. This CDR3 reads CASSQFPGQHYSGNTIYF. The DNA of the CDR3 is TGCGCCAGCAGCCAATTCCCCGGACAGCACTACTCTGGAAACACCATATATTTT.